This entry concerns a single TCR beta chain. Its antigen is still unknown. The data are from a study of shared clonotypes between healthy human individuals. Study results and limitations: Sequencing depth was a factor that was expected to affect clonotype sharing among donors.

V gave up 5 bases and J gave up 3 bases, with 11 bases separating them. CDR1 and CDR2 (germline): MNHEY, SMNVEV (reference sequence). This CDR3 is 14 amino acids long. As defined, naive CD8 cells were CD45RO-negative and positively selected for CCR7, with terminally differentiated effector memory CD45RA+ cells excluded. The assay was run at deep level. Here immunoSEQ multiplex PCR was the method, and the copy in TCRdb shows in-frame clones only, minus some. There are some 2 million clones in the sample; about 95% occur only once, and around 1% lies in the top ten. The source is a man between 18 and 29 years old in good health. The sequenced sample was naive CD8+ T cells sorted from blood. This chain joins TRBV27 and TRBJ1-5; D remains unclear. The CDR3 region is CASSDGPNNQPQHF. The DNA for the CDR3 is TGTGCCAGCAGTGACGGACCGAACAATCAGCCCCAGCATTTT.